The present entry profiles one T cell receptor beta chain with its context. Its antigen remains undetermined. Base quality data are lacking; no much larger clone is found one base away. This sample was included in a study of blood T cell repertoires in COVID-19 (dated by TCRdb to 2020 to 2021). At the level of the whole study: The collaborator samples originated in the United States, Italy and Spain and spanned the acute and convalescent phases of COVID-19. Deeply sampled blood TCRbeta repertoires from subjects exposed to, actively infected with, or recovered from COVID-19 were included in the dataset. A freely available public database, intended as a resource for researchers studying the immune response to SARS-CoV-2, is where the repertoires were released. Samples came from the ongoing ImmuneRACE study (first 160 participants) plus 1,254 subjects from 6 global collaborators. Sample metadata almost always included a de-identified subject ID, COVID-19 status, age in years and sex. The material from the prospective study consisted of cDNA or gDNA derived from T cells, B-cell-depleted T cells, or PBMCs. Where HLA class I and class II types were available, the types were taken from metadata supplied by the sample provider, not from assay-based typing. What the study reported, not specific to this receptor: How much clinical and demographic metadata was included differed by source and by participant, and the metadata was provided uncurated.

TCRbeta CDR3 regions were amplified from genomic DNA by means of the immunoSEQ Assay, a bias-controlled multiplex PCR. On the study's bioinformatics: Nucleated cell counts per sample were estimated from amplification of reference gene primers within the assay. Sequence reads were collapsed and filtered to measure the absolute abundance of every unique TCRbeta CDR3 rearrangement. Productive Simpson clonality was computed per sample as the square root of Simpson's diversity index over productive rearrangements. TCRdb provides this immuneACCESS table in a form limited to in-frame rearrangements. Some clones are lacking; in checked studies, under half of them reflect an unresolved V gene, and why the rest are absent is not known. V, J and clone size are taken as reported in that table, and D and trimming were inferred from the DNA itself. The sample table shows about 40,000 clones, and around 85% are seen once. Clones ranked in the top ten supply less than 3.5% of the sample.

V loses 0 bases at its end and J loses 1 base; junction bases beyond the gene matches: 8. CDR3 length: 18 amino acids, cysteine to phenylalanine. This entry keeps only the CDR3 DNA: 54 bases, framed from base 1. Collaborating institutions collected whole blood in K2EDTA tubes following their own protocols. For TCRbeta analysis, collaborators shipped samples in one of three forms: frozen whole blood, isolated PBMCs, or DNA extracted from either of those sample types. The material sequenced was peripheral blood. This clonotype was obtained from a woman aged 60-75 years with acute or convalescent COVID-19. The sequence joins TRBV23-1 to TRBJ2-3; a stretch of 9 junction bases matches TRBD1. TRBV23-1 has ORF status, its function being uncertain. The CDR3: CASSQSAPGQGCTDTQYF. The nucleotides read TGCGCCAGCAGTCAATCCGCACCGGGACAGGGATGCACAGATACGCAGTATTTT.